The 19 T cell receptor beta chains presented below share a single source sample, sequenced in a study of OX40 agonist ivuxolimab in advanced cancers. The method was immunoSEQ multiplex PCR; TCRdb's version includes in-frame clones alone and lacks a portion of them. This table holds about 73,000 clones, 75% to 90% found once. The sequencing here drew on CD4+ or CD8+ T cells sorted from blood, taken in a trial of the OX40 agonist ivuxolimab. These receptors came from an adult with an advanced solid tumor such as melanoma, head and neck, liver or kidney cancer.

This clone was recorded only once. The CDR3, as DNA: TGTGCCAGCAGCTTAGCGCTGGGCTACGAGCAGTACTTC. This codes for CASSLALGYEQYF. The genes are TRBV7-2 and TRBJ2-7; no clear D gene. V was clipped by 0 bases and J by 3 bases, with 6 bases between them. The CDR3 is 13 residues long. CDR1 and CDR2 (germline): SGHTA, FQGNSA.

The rearrangement uses TRBV12-1 and TRBJ2-4; the tabulated D call, TRBD2, remains unverified against the DNA. TRBV12-1 is a documented pseudogene. The CDR3 has 14 residues. CDR3 sequence: CASSPGLAMDIQYF. DNA of the CDR3: TGTGCCAGCAGCCCGGGACTAGCGATGGACATTCAGTACTTC.

V gene TRBV30 combines with J gene TRBJ2-2; possible D gene TRBD1, 5 bases. In germline, CDR1 is GTSNPN, CDR2 SVGIG (reference sequence). CDR3 size: 15 residues. V gave up 2 bases and J gave up 7 bases, with 17 bases separating them. CDR3 DNA: TGTGCCTGGAGTCGGTTACAGGTTATGGGCGGGGAGCTGTTTTTT. Protein sequence: CAWSRLQVMGGELFF.

The DNA of the CDR3 is TGTGCCAGTAGTGACAGGGCGGGCACTGAAGCTTTCTTT. Translation gives CASSDRAGTEAFF. The rearrangement uses TRBV19 and TRBJ1-1; 7 bases agree with TRBD1. Germline values: CDR1 LNHDA, CDR2 SQIVND (reference sequence). V was pared by 5 bases and J by 4 bases, with 4 bases of the junction left unmatched. This CDR3 spans 13 amino acids.

This chain uses TRBV15 with TRBJ2-7, with 11 bases that match TRBD1. CDR1 is LNHNV, CDR2 YYDKDF, per germline (reference sequence). The trim removed 1 base at V and 0 bases at J, leaving 2 bases unmatched. This CDR3 is 16 amino acids long. The CDR3 sequence is CATSRVDRGLSYEQYF. The CDR3 nucleotides are TGTGCCACCAGCAGAGTGGACAGGGGGCTCTCCTACGAGCAGTACTTC.

The V and J genes are TRBV19 and TRBJ2-1; 7 nucleotides match TRBD1. The length of the CDR3 is 18 residues. V trimming: 3 bases; J trimming: 0 bases; junction bases outside the gene matches: 11. Germline assignment: CDR1 LNHDA and CDR2 SQIVND (reference sequence). In DNA, the CDR3 is TGTGCCAGTAGTATCTGGGGCGACCGGGACAGCTCCTACAATGAGCAGTTCTTC. Its translation is CASSIWGDRDSSYNEQFF.

The rearrangement uses TRBV28 and TRBJ2-3; perhaps TRBD1 as D (6 bases). Trimming cost V 5 bases and J 2 bases, with 11 bases left between them. The germline V gene encodes CDR1 MDHEN and CDR2 SYDVKM. The CDR3 totals 14 residues. This CDR3 reads CASSMGQNTDTQYF. DNA of the CDR3: TGTGCCAGCAGTATGGGACAAAACACAGATACGCAGTATTTT.

The rearrangement links TRBV5-1 to TRBJ1-4; D not resolved. V was shortened by 0 bases and J by 8 bases, with 8 bases between the two germline ends. CDR1 is SGHRS and CDR2 is YFSETQ in the germline V gene. CDR3 length: 13 residues. CDR3 bases: TGCGCCAGCAGCTTGGCCTCCTCGGAAAAACTGTTTTTT. This sequence encodes CASSLASSEKLFF.

The V and J genes are TRBV19 and TRBJ1-2; D gene ambiguous. CDR1 and CDR2 from the germline V gene are LNHDA and SQIVND (reference sequence). The CDR3 is made up of 14 amino acids. V was shortened by 1 base and J by 2 bases, with 8 bases between the two germline ends. CDR3 in DNA: TGTGCCAGTAGTATAGGGACGGGAAACTATGGCTACACCTTC. Translation: CASSIGTGNYGYTF.

J is TRBJ2-7 and V is TRBV6-1, with D unresolved. The CDR3 contains 12 residues. Germline V CDR1 and CDR2: MNHNS, SASEGT. Between the trimmed V and J ends, which lost 10 bases and 1 base, there was a span of 11 bases. The CDR3 region has the DNA TGTGCCAACGGCCGTGAGTCCTACGAGCAGTACTTC. This gives the protein CANGRESYEQYF.

This chain links TRBV25-1 with TRBJ2-7, with 8 bases lining up with TRBD1. CDR1 MGHDK and CDR2 SYGVNS come from the germline V gene. V lost 5 bases and J lost 2; bases outside the gene matches: 5. CDR3 size: 14 residues. The CDR3 DNA sequence: TGTGCCAGCAGTAAAGGACAGGGTCCCTACGAGCAGTACTTC. This sequence encodes CASSKGQGPYEQYF.

This clone was seen only once. The chain combines TRBV9 with TRBJ2-1; D may match TRBD1 or TRBD2 (5 bases each). The CDR3 has 15 residues. Between the trimmed V and J ends, which lost 3 bases and 5 bases, there was a span of 15 bases. Germline assignment: CDR1 SGDLS and CDR2 YYNGEE. The CDR3 coding sequence is TGTGCCAGCAGCGCCCCCGGGACCGGTGACAATGAGCAGTTCTTC. Protein: CASSAPGTGDNEQFF.

In its sample, this clone was seen once. The rearrangement joins TRBV28 to TRBJ2-1; no clear D. V was pared by 3 bases and J by 9 bases, with 9 bases between. The germline gives CDR1 MDHEN, CDR2 SYDVKM. The CDR3 has 12 amino acids. This chain's CDR3 is CASSFRVIEQFF. DNA of the CDR3: TGTGCCAGCAGTTTTCGGGTTATTGAGCAGTTCTTC.

This clone was counted between two and nine times. The chain joins TRBV2 to TRBJ2-7; D not resolved. This CDR3 is 11 amino acids long. V dropped 8 bases and J dropped 4 bases, with 9 bases sitting between them. Germline loops: CDR1 SNHLY, CDR2 FYNNEI. The CDR3 DNA follows: TGTGCCAGCGCTCCCGGATACGAGCAGTACTTC. It encodes CASAPGYEQYF.

This clone appeared once. This sequence joins TRBV5-4 and TRBJ2-2, with TRBD2 identical over 10 bases. The CDR3 spans 16 residues. With 0 bases clipped from V and 4 bases from J, the junction kept 3 bases outside the gene matches. Per germline, CDR1 SGHNT and CDR2 YYREEE (reference sequence). The CDR3 DNA reads TGTGCCAGCAGCTTGGGAGTAGCGGGAGGCACCGGGGAGCTGTTTTTT. Its translation is CASSLGVAGGTGELFF. Full variable domain (outside the CDR3, taken from reference TRBV5-4 and TRBJ2-2): ETGVTQSPTHLIKTRGQQVTLRCSSQSGHNTVSWYQQALGQGPQFIFQYYREEENGRGNFPPRFSGLQFPNYSSELNVNALELDDSALYLCASSLGVAGGTGELFFGEGSRLTVL.

V usage is TRBV4-1 and J usage is TRBJ1-1; the D is unclear. V lost 1 base and J 3 bases, leaving 9 bases between the germline ends. The CDR3 totals 14 residues. Germline lookup yields CDR1 MGHRA and CDR2 YSYEKL. This CDR3 is CASSQGAGYTEAFF. The CDR3 nucleotides read TGCGCCAGCAGCCAAGGGGCCGGATACACTGAAGCTTTCTTT.

The chain joins TRBV27 to TRBJ2-1; D is possibly TRBD1 or TRBD2 (5 bases each). Trimming shortened V by 5 bases and J by 6 bases, and 14 bases separated the two germline ends. CDR3 size: 14 residues. Germline V gene data show CDR1 as MNHEY and CDR2 as SMNVEV (reference sequence). Written as DNA, the CDR3 is TGTGCCAGCAGTCCCGGGGCAGGAGGCAATGAGCAGTTCTTC. It yields the protein CASSPGAGGNEQFF.

The rearrangement uses TRBV27 and TRBJ2-7; the D call may be TRBD1 or TRBD2 (5 bases each). Between the trimmed V and J ends, which lost 6 bases and 1 base, there was a span of 13 bases. This CDR3 comprises 14 residues. Germline V gene lookup returns CDR1 MNHEY and CDR2 SMNVEV (reference sequence). The CDR3 DNA sequence: TGTGCCAGCAGGTTAGATTGGGGGTCCTACGAGCAGTACTTC. It translates to CASRLDWGSYEQYF.

This sequence joins TRBV5-1 and TRBJ1-1; TRBD1 matches 7 bases. The V gene's germline CDR1 is SGHRS and CDR2 YFSETQ. CDR3 size: 11 residues. V lost 4 bases, J lost 13 bases, and 7 bases stayed unmatched. In nucleotides, the CDR3 is TGCGCCAGCAGCGGGAGGGGGCTAGTTTTCTTT. Protein: CASSGRGLVFF.